This T cell receptor (beta chain) is from a study of T cells after yellow fever vaccination. Study results and caveats: Most clones from primary vaccination resurfaced after the booster (approximately 97% CD4, 88% CD8).

Germline assignment: CDR1 DFQATT and CDR2 SNEGSKA (reference sequence). CDR3 size: 13 residues. The V and J ends lost 4 bases and 3 bases respectively, with 13 bases between them. TCRdb recomputed calls from the 5' RACE reads with MiXCR, one row per CDR3 protein. The table lists about 42,000 distinct CDR3 sequences, around 6.8% of them singletons. This sample comprised PBMCs, either bulk or a sorted T-cell subset (CD4+, CD8+, memory, or dextramer-sorted; not recorded which), obtained 45 days after the yellow fever booster vaccination. The V call is TRBV20-1, the J call TRBJ2-7, with D perhaps being TRBD1 or TRBD2 (7 bases each). The clonotype originates from a man younger than 45 who received the YFV17D yellow fever vaccine. CDR3 DNA sequence: TGCAGTGCTACAGGGGGAGGGGGCTACGAGCAGTACTTC. Translating it yields CSATGGGGYEQYF.